What follows are 15 T cell receptor beta chains derived from one specimen sequenced in a study of Ad26.COV2.S vaccination and SARS-CoV-2 variants. Treatment given: 15 to 20 received Ad26.COV2.S at low or high dose, single or two shots; roughly five received placebo; per-sample allocation not given. Collection of samples fell on day 63 after the first vaccine or placebo injection. Profiled with immunoSEQ multiplex PCR; TCRdb holds only in-frame clones, not every one. The repertoire has approximately 240,000 clones, over 75% of them found once; the top ten carry about 10%. The sample consisted of peripheral blood, taken in a trial of Ad26.COV2.S vaccine versus placebo. The source of these receptors is a person aged 18-60 years who received the Ad26.COV2.S COVID-19 vaccine or a placebo.

The chain has TRBV7-9 and TRBJ2-5, with TRBD1 matching over 9 bases. Germline V gives CDR1 SEHNR, CDR2 FQNEAQ (reference sequence). CDR3 size: 14 residues. Trimming cost V 6 bases and J 2 bases; bases outside gene matches: 4. The DNA for the CDR3 is TGTGCCAGCAGACAGGGGGCGGCTCAAGAGACCCAGTACTTC. Its translation is CASRQGAAQETQYF. The variable domain in full, with the rest retrieved from reference TRBV7-9 and TRBJ2-5, is DTGVSQNPRHKITKRGQNVTFRCDPISEHNRLYWYRQTLGQGPEFLTYFQNEAQLEKSRLLSDRFSAERPKGSFSTLEIQRTEQGDSAMYLCASRQGAAQETQYFGPGTRLLVL.

The V gene is TRBV27, the J gene TRBJ1-1; weak D call: TRBD1 (6 bases). The CDR3 is 14 amino acids. V was cut by 6 bases and J by 4 bases, with 15 bases left in between. Germline CDR1 MNHEY, CDR2 SMNVEV (reference sequence). The CDR3 coding sequence is TGTGCCAGCAGGCACACAGGGACCTCCACTGAAGCTTTCTTT. The encoded protein is CASRHTGTSTEAFF.

The chain combines TRBV19 with TRBJ1-6; TRBD1 matches at 7 bases. CDR1 LNHDA and CDR2 SQIVND come from the germline V gene (reference sequence). The CDR3 length is 15 residues. The V and J ends lost 5 bases and 10 bases, in that order; junction bases with no gene match: 11. The CDR3 loop reads CASSPPGGGRSPLHF. CDR3 nucleotide sequence: TGTGCCAGTAGTCCCCCGGGAGGGGGCAGGTCACCCCTCCACTTT.

This chain links TRBV15 with TRBJ1-2; D ambiguous. Germline V CDR1 and CDR2: LNHNV, YYDKDF (reference sequence). The CDR3 has 15 residues. V dropped 0 bases and J dropped 5 bases, with 13 bases sitting between them. CDR3: CATSREAGQWYGYTF. The DNA of the CDR3 is TGTGCCACCAGCAGAGAGGCGGGCCAGTGGTATGGCTACACCTTC.

The V gene is TRBV7-2, the J gene TRBJ2-2, with D unresolved. Trimming stripped 6 bases from V and 0 bases from J, with 14 bases between. CDR1 is SGHTA and CDR2 is FQGNSA in the germline V gene. The CDR3 totals 16 residues. The DNA for the CDR3 is TGTGCCAGCAGGGTAGCCCCCGGTTCGAACACCGGGGAGCTGTTTTTT. Its translation is CASRVAPGSNTGELFF.

J is TRBJ1-1 and V is TRBV3-1 (or the pseudogene TRBV3-2); tentative D call: TRBD1 (6 bases). V lost 4 bases to trimming and J lost 1 base, with 13 bases between them. Germline V gene sequence: CDR1 LGHDT, CDR2 YNNKEL (reference sequence). The CDR3 spans 15 residues. CDR3 sequence (DNA): TGTGCCAGCAGCCCCCAGGGGCCGACGAACACTGAAGCTTTCTTT. Translated: CASSPQGPTNTEAFF.

CDR3 amino acids: CASRGTGVYTF. The DNA for the CDR3 is TGTGCCAGCCGGGGGACAGGGGTCTACACCTTC. V is TRBV5-6 and J is TRBJ1-2, with TRBD1 matching over 10 bases. V lost 7 bases to trimming and J lost 10 bases; unmatched junction nucleotides: 4. The CDR3 length is 11 residues. Germline CDR1 is SGHDT and CDR2 is YYEEEE.

V is TRBV11-2 and J is TRBJ2-3; unclear D gene. V shed 6 bases and J shed 4 bases, with 8 bases lying between them. CDR1 is SGHAT and CDR2 is FQNNGV in the germline V gene. The CDR3 runs 12 residues. As DNA, the CDR3 is TGTGCCAGCAGATGGGGTGCAGATACGCAGTATTTT. Amino acids: CASRWGADTQYF.

This rearrangement joins TRBV6-5 to TRBJ1-1; D unclear. Germline V gene lookup returns CDR1 MNHEY and CDR2 SVGAGI. CDR3 length equals 12 residues. Trimming removed 8 bases at V and 2 bases at J, with 9 bases between. The CDR3 loop is CASLGVNTEAFF. CDR3 bases: TGTGCCAGCTTGGGAGTTAACACTGAAGCTTTCTTT.

The chain uses TRBV6-4 and TRBJ2-3, with TRBD2 matching 10 bases. Trimming removed 3 bases from V and 2 bases from J; junction bases left unmatched: 2. The germline gives CDR1 MRHNA, CDR2 SNTAGT. CDR3 size: 15 residues. The CDR3 here is CASSESGGATDTQYF. In DNA form, the CDR3 reads TGTGCCAGCAGTGAAAGCGGGGGGGCCACAGATACGCAGTATTTT.

V and J are TRBV11-1 and TRBJ1-2; TRBD1 might be the D (6 bases). The CDR3 is 15 residues long. V lost 5 bases and J lost 0, with 13 bases in between. Germline V gene lookup returns CDR1 SGHAT and CDR2 FQDESV (reference sequence). The DNA for the CDR3 is TGTGCCAGCAGCACGGGACAACGAGCTAACTATGGCTACACCTTC. It specifies CASSTGQRANYGYTF.

The V and J genes are TRBV11-2 and TRBJ2-2, with D perhaps TRBD1 or TRBD2 (6 bases each). Trimming pared 0 bases from V and 5 bases from J, leaving 16 bases between. The CDR3 consists of 17 residues. Germline values: CDR1 SGHAT, CDR2 FQNNGV. Written as DNA, the CDR3 is TGTGCCAGCAGCTTAGATGTCTGGGGGGCGAGGACCGGGGAGCTGTTTTTT. This sequence encodes CASSLDVWGARTGELFF.

The V gene is TRBV4-1, the J gene TRBJ1-1, with D maybe TRBD1 (5 bases). Trimming removed 3 bases from V and 4 bases from J, with 18 bases in between. The CDR3 contains 16 residues. Germline assignment: CDR1 MGHRA and CDR2 YSYEKL. CDR3 protein: CASSHRGWSAGTEAFF. The CDR3 DNA reads as TGCGCCAGCAGCCATAGGGGTTGGAGCGCGGGCACTGAAGCTTTCTTT.

The chain joins TRBV28 to TRBJ1-2; 8 nucleotides agree with TRBD1. The CDR3 is made up of 15 amino acids. Trimming removed 2 bases from V and 7 bases from J; junction bases left unmatched: 9. Germline V gene lookup returns CDR1 MDHEN and CDR2 SYDVKM. The DNA of the CDR3 is TGTGCCAGCAGTTTACCGGACAGGGAAAGAGGTGGCTACACCTTC. It is translated as CASSLPDRERGGYTF.

This clone came up a few times. The V gene is TRBV5-1, the J gene TRBJ2-1; TRBD1 is a possible D gene (5 bases). Trimming pared 1 base from V and 4 bases from J, leaving 12 bases between. Germline-derived CDR1 and CDR2 are SGHRS and YFSETQ. CDR3 length: 15 residues. CDR3 bases: TGCGCCAGCAGCTTGCTCGGCAGGGAATACAATGAGCAGTTCTTC. It codes for CASSLLGREYNEQFF.